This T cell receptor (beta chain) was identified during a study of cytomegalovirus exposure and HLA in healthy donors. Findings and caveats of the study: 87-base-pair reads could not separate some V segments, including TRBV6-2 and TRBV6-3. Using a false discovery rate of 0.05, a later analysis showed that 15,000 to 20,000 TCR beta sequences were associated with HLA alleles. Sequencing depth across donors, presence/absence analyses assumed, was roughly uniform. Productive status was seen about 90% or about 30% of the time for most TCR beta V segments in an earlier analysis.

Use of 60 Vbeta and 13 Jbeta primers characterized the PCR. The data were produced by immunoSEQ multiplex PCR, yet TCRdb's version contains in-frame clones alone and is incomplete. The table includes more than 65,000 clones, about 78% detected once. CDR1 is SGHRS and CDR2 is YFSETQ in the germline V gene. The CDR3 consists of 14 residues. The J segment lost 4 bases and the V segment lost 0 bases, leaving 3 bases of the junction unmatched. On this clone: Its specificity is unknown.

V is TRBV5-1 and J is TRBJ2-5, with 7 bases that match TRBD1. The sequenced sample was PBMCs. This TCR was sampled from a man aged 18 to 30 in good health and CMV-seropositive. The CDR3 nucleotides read TGCGCCAGCAGCTTGGACAGGGGTGGAGAGACCCAGTACTTC. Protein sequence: CASSLDRGGETQYF. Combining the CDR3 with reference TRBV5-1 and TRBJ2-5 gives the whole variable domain KAGVTQTPRYLIKTRGQQVTLSCSPISGHRSVSWYQQTPGQGLQFLFEYFSETQRNKGNFPGRFSGRQFSNSRSEMNVSTLELGDSALYLCASSLDRGGETQYFGPGTRLLVL.